This T cell receptor beta chain was sequenced in a study of cytomegalovirus exposure and HLA in healthy donors (TCRdb year 2017). About the full investigation: An earlier analysis of 587 of the donors reported approximately 260 Gb of sequence data and around 120 million unique TCR beta sequences obtained from roughly 170 million T cells. In a later genetic analysis, genome-wide SNP genotypes for about 55% of the roughly 700 donors were used, and that subset was treated as a discovery cohort. HLA typing included class I and class II loci at four-digit resolution. To predict cytomegalovirus infection status, the study combined high-throughput TCR immunosequencing, statistical association of individual TCRs with disease status, and machine learning. The study aimed to test whether signatures of past pathogen exposure could be identified by cataloging public T cell receptors. Donor age, sex, ethnicity and CMV serostatus were collected together with the repertoire data. All discovery cohort repertoires had been generated on a single sequencing platform. A separate validation cohort of 100 to 150 different subjects was used in addition to the approximately 700-subject first cohort. The study used immunosequencing to profile the T cell repertoires of more than 650 subjects and linked those repertoires to cytomegalovirus serostatus. An earlier analysis of 587 of the donors applied high-throughput TCR beta sequencing to assess whether each TCR beta V gene segment acted as functional or pseudogenic. Rather than drawing on any new phenotypic data, the later analysis identified candidate immune exposures from TCR beta sequences and the way those sequences occurred across donors. Five DR-DQ haplotypes were handled as single units for association and clustering, since linkage in the cohort was strong. In a later analysis, previously published TCR beta repertoires from 550 to 700 donors were re-analyzed and high-resolution HLA genotyping was added so that TCR occurrence patterns could be studied. About 280 gigabases of sequencing data and around 80 million unique TCR sequences made up an early release that covered 500 to 650 HLA-typed donors. Among around 400 genotyped donors of the cohort, an average of approximately 240,000 unique TCR beta nucleotide sequences was sequenced per donor, of which about 20% were non-productive. Typing coverage varied by locus: about 629-640 donors for A, B, C, DRB1 and DQB1; roughly 510 for DQA1; approximately 610 for DPA1; fewer than 480 for DPB1. Among the approximately 400 genotyped donors, 81% belonged to the genetic ancestry cluster associated with self-reported Caucasian donors.

Library construction relied on the immunoSEQ multiplex PCR assay. A mixture of 60 forward primers for TCR Vbeta segments and 13 reverse primers for TCR Jbeta segments was used in the multiplex PCR. A multiplex PCR assay on genomic DNA amplified the CDR3 region of rearranged TCR beta genes. The Illumina HiSeq System was used to sequence the amplified TCR beta libraries as 87-base-pair reads. On the authors' methods: A later analysis tallied some 79 million unique TCR beta chains across the 666 repertoires, and 10 million to 11 million of those chains were shared by two or more donors. A nearest-neighbor algorithm error-corrected the raw reads and collapsed the reads into unique sequences, merging closely related sequences to remove PCR and sequencing errors. Alignment of CDR3 sequences to IMGT reference sequences was used to assign V, D and J gene segments. For a sequence to be retained, a match of at least six nucleotides was required to both a V gene segment and a J gene segment. Rearrangements were classified as productive when the CDR3 lacked stop codons and remained in frame with V and J, and all other rearrangements were classified as non-productive. Following IMGT convention, CDR3 was defined as the stretch from the second conserved V-encoded cysteine up to the conserved J-encoded phenylalanine. The earlier analysis of 550 to 650 of the donors excluded any sequence lacking an unambiguous match to a single V gene segment. An earlier analysis of 587 of the donors called V segments functional above 56.7% productive rearrangements and segregating when the between-donor standard deviation exceeded 5%. A statistical classification framework was built for diagnosing cytomegalovirus status from the catalog of TCR beta chain sequences. A later analysis assigned V and J genes by comparing TCR nucleotide sequences with IMGT/GENE-DB human TR gene sequences. In a later analysis, CDR3 sequences and most-parsimonious VDJ recombination scenarios were assigned using the TCRdist pipeline. In a later analysis, every TCR beta chain was defined by the combination of its CDR3 amino acid sequence and its V-gene family, and reads without a unique V-gene family were dropped. In a later analysis, approximately 640 highly shared, low-generation-probability nucleotide sequences were removed to address suspected cross-contamination and a sequencing artifact. A later analysis calculated a clonal expansion index for each public chain from normalized within-repertoire ranks of inferred template counts. A later analysis computed generation probabilities with a VDJ recombination model fitted to out-of-frame rearrangements, and checked the results against IGoR. In a later analysis, hypergeometric tests were used to score TCR-TCR, TCR-HLA and TCR-CMV co-occurrence, with a repertoire-size bias correction applied to TCR pairs. A later analysis estimated false discovery rates by permuting HLA or CMV assignments 20 times. In a later analysis, co-occurring TCRs were grouped using DBSCAN, and TCRdist sequence similarity was added for clustering within HLA-allele-positive subsets. Repertoires with fewer than 30,000 or more than 120,000 public chains were left out of co-occurrence clustering, as were roughly five repertoires with anomalous nucleotide sharing. Drawn from immuneACCESS, this table holds only the in-frame rearrangements with V and J called that TCRdb kept. Clones are partly lost; checked studies trace under half to an unresolved V gene and leave the rest unexplained. The D gene and trimming were derived from the DNA, and the V and J assignments and clone size from that table. Across this sample there are 150,000 to 200,000 clones, with around 84% seen only once. Clones ranked in the top ten supply less than 2% of the sample.

The V end loses 9 bases and the J end loses 3 bases, and a stretch of 13 bases separates them. For CDR1 and CDR2, the germline V gene lists SGDLS and YYNGEE. There are 12 amino acids in the CDR3, from cysteine to phenylalanine inclusive. The only DNA kept is the CDR3, 36 bases in frame from the first base. In total, roughly 710 healthy bone marrow donors made up the cohort. At the time of sampling, every cohort member was nominally healthy, though immune exposures that went unrecorded were likely present. The donor tested CMV seronegative, placing the donor among the approximately 360 seronegative members of the cohort. A peripheral blood sample was collected from each donor, and TCR beta sequencing was performed on peripheral blood mononuclear cells. The Qiagen DNeasy Blood Extraction Kit was used to extract genomic DNA from the blood cell samples. As to this clone: What this receptor recognizes is not known. One base away there is no much larger clone; base qualities are not given.

Broad study findings and their caveats: Because counts were too low, under 20 rarely observed V segments, including chromosome 9 orphons, were left out of the earlier analysis of 587 of the donors. A total of 150 or so TCR beta chains were listed by the study as associated with cytomegalovirus. Some IMGT-functional V segments, including TRBV6-2 and TRBV6-3, could not be distinguished by the 87-base-pair reads and were therefore excluded. Several of the top co-occurrence clusters appeared to be linked to parvovirus B19, influenza, CMV and Epstein-Barr virus, according to a later analysis. In an earlier analysis of fewer than 700 of the donors, most TCR beta V segments appeared in productive rearrangements about 90% or about 30% of the time, broadly matching IMGT annotations. In a later analysis, HLA-associated TCR beta chains showed more clonal expansion and lower generation probabilities than non-associated chains that were equally common. According to a later analysis, TCR association rates differed among HLA loci, with DRB1 alleles showing the most associated TCRs and HLA-C alleles showing the fewest. Assigning TCR associations to individual alleles was difficult when HLA alleles, especially DR and DQ, strongly co-occurred. Because HLA typing was missing for some donors at each locus, association tests included only the typed subset. A cluster of highly shared sequence variants was judged likely to be a technical artifact of the sequencing pipeline. A few of the identified cytomegalovirus-associated TCR beta chains were confirmed in vitro to be specific for cytomegalovirus antigens. The only immune exposure information available for the cohort was CMV serostatus. The authors suggested that the approach could potentially be extended to other disease states and immunological phenotypes. A later analysis associated 15,000 to 20,000 TCR beta sequences with specific HLA alleles at a false discovery rate of 0.05. Most CMV-associated TCR beta chains appeared to be HLA-restricted in a later analysis, and the HLA associations seemed to be driven largely by CMV exposure. V-gene and J-gene trimming of TCR beta chains was associated with a missense DCLRE1C variant in a later genetic analysis, and the association was replicated in an independent cohort. This cohort had only TCR beta chains sequenced, and the lack of alpha or paired-chain data limited which features could be detected. Most TCR sequences were observed very rarely across donors, whereas some public TCRs were present in many individuals. A further reported finding was that TCR beta sequences accurately predicted the HLA-A and HLA-B alleles for most subjects in the first cohort. In both the original and validation cohorts, the classifier was reported to diagnose cytomegalovirus status with high specificity and sensitivity. Presence/absence analyses assumed roughly uniform sequencing depth across donors, an assumption that may not hold. A later genetic analysis reported fewer N-insertions in productive TCRs among donors in an Asian-associated ancestry cluster than the roughly 670-donor mean. Correlated functional status among segregating V segments might be attributable to linkage disequilibrium, but an unknown experimental factor could not be ruled out.

Sequenced material: PBMCs. Recombination connected TRBV9 to TRBJ2-7, and possibly TRBD2, on 5 matching bases. This receptor was identified in a woman under 30 in good health and CMV-seronegative. The DNA reads TGTGCCACCCGGACTTTGGGCTACGAGCAGTACTTC. Its product reads: CATRTLGYEQYF.